This passage covers 26 T cell receptor beta chains from one sample sequenced in a study of CD8+ T cells in alopecia areata. The authors extracted RNA and reverse transcribed it into cDNA as the sequencing template. Repertoires were generated with immunoSEQ multiplex PCR, while TCRdb's copy carries only in-frame clones and drops some. The data contain about 87,000 clones, approximately 70% of them seen just once; the ten biggest clones take up approximately 15%. Treatment of the sample: oral pan-JAK inhibitor, 5-10 mg twice daily. The starting material was CD8+ T cells sorted from blood, obtained at week 44, from a patient treated with tofacitinib. Receptors originate from a human donor with alopecia areata.

CDR3 DNA: TGTGCCAGCCTACCGTTATCGGGACTCTATGGCTACACCTTC. Its translation: CASLPLSGLYGYTF. V usage is TRBV6-6 and J usage is TRBJ1-2, with D possibly TRBD1 on 5 matching bases. The CDR3 extends over 14 amino acids. V lost 8 bases, J lost 4 bases, and 17 bases lay in between. In germline, CDR1 is MNHNY, CDR2 SVGAGI (reference sequence).

The chain recombines TRBV27 with TRBJ2-7, with 9 positions matching TRBD2. This CDR3 has 12 residues. After removal of 5 bases from V and 6 bases from J, the junction contained 2 bases not matched to a gene. The germline V gene encodes CDR1 MNHEY and CDR2 SMNVEV (reference sequence). The CDR3 protein is CASSKLAGEQYF. The CDR3 DNA is TGTGCCAGCAGTAAACTAGCGGGCGAGCAGTACTTC.

The chain couples TRBV4-3 to TRBJ2-7; D is perhaps TRBD1 or TRBD2 (5 bases each). The CDR3 spans 15 residues. With 0 bases removed from V and 5 bases from J, the gap between germline ends came to 14 bases. Germline loops: CDR1 LGHNA, CDR2 YSLEER. Here the CDR3 reads CASSQERARDDEQYF. The CDR3 region has the DNA TGCGCCAGCAGCCAAGAACGGGCCAGGGACGACGAGCAGTACTTC.

This clone came up once. The chain links TRBV7-9 to TRBJ2-1; a possible D gene is TRBD1 (7 bases). Germline CDR1 reads SEHNR; CDR2 reads FQNEAQ (reference sequence). The CDR3 contains 14 residues. The V and J ends lost 5 bases and 4 bases respectively, with 12 bases between them. The CDR3 protein is CASSPQGGYNEQFF. The CDR3 region has the DNA TGTGCCAGCAGCCCCCAGGGGGGTTACAATGAGCAGTTCTTC.

In this sample, this clone turned up a few times. The V gene is TRBV7-2, the J gene TRBJ2-4, with D possibly TRBD2 on 7 matching bases. The V gene lost 0 bases and the J gene lost 5 bases, with 11 bases spanning the gap. Germline V gene lookup returns CDR1 SGHTA and CDR2 FQGNSA. The CDR3 runs to 15 residues. The CDR3 loop reads CASSLAFGGQNIQYF. The CDR3 DNA reads TGTGCCAGCAGCTTAGCCTTCGGGGGGCAAAACATTCAGTACTTC.

The chain recombines TRBV5-6 with TRBJ1-2; 10 bases fit TRBD1. Germline CDR1 SGHDT, CDR2 YYEEEE. The CDR3 has 15 residues. The V segment lost 4 bases and the J segment 2 bases; nucleotides outside the gene matches: 5. The CDR3 sequence is CASSPWTGGNYGYTF. CDR3 bases: TGTGCCAGCAGCCCCTGGACAGGGGGAAACTATGGCTACACCTTC. The whole variable domain, remainder taken from reference TRBV5-6 and TRBJ1-2, is DAGVTQSPTHLIKTRGQQVTLRCSPKSGHDTVSWYQQALGQGPQFIFQYYEEEERQRGNFPDRFSGHQFPNYSSELNVNALLLGDSALYLCASSPWTGGNYGYTFGSGTRLTVV.

This clone was observed a few times. This chain uses TRBV4-3 with TRBJ2-7, with D maybe TRBD1 (5 bases). Looked up from germline, CDR1 is LGHNA and CDR2 is YSLEER. The CDR3 loop spans 15 amino acids. Trimming took off 1 base at V and 3 bases at J, with 13 bases between the two ends. The CDR3 DNA reads TGCGCCAGCAGCCAAGGCGCAAGGGGCTACTACGAGCAGTACTTC. Protein product: CASSQGARGYYEQYF.

The CDR3 DNA reads as TGTGCCGGACAGGAGTTGGGGACTGAAGCTTTCTTT. Amino acid sequence: CAGQELGTEAFF. The chain is built from TRBV30 and TRBJ1-1, with TRBD1 matching over 7 bases. Germline CDR1 GTSNPN, CDR2 SVGIG (reference sequence). This CDR3 comprises 12 residues. V gave up 8 bases and J gave up 5 bases; unmatched junction bases: 8.

This chain connects TRBV6-6 to TRBJ2-5; D tentatively reads TRBD1 or TRBD2 (6 bases each). The V end was cut by 6 bases, the J end by 1 base, with 12 bases between. CDR3 size: 14 residues. CDR1 and CDR2 from the germline V gene are MNHNY and SVGAGI (reference sequence). CDR3 DNA: TGTGCCAGCAGATGGAGGGGGGCCCAAGAGACCCAGTACTTC. This gives the protein CASRWRGAQETQYF.

The J gene is TRBJ2-1, the V gene TRBV20-1; tentatively, D is TRBD1 (6 bases). Germline V CDR1 and CDR2: DFQATT, SNEGSKA (reference sequence). CDR3 length equals 11 residues. Deletions cut 7 bases from V and 7 bases from J, with 11 bases between. In DNA form, the CDR3 reads TGCAGTGTCCTACAGGGAAATGAGCAGTTCTTC. Translating gives CSVLQGNEQFF.

A note on this clone: The same CDR3 arises from other DNA sequences in this sample as well. The chain is built from TRBV4-3 and TRBJ2-3; 12 nucleotides match TRBD2. V shed 3 bases, J shed 4 bases, and the junction held 5 bases outside the gene matches. Looked up from germline, CDR1 is LGHNA and CDR2 is YSLEER. CDR3 length: 16 amino acids. CDR3 bases: TGCGCCAGCAGCCAGGATTCTAGCGGGGGGGCAGATACGCAGTATTTT. Its translation: CASSQDSSGGADTQYF.

This rearrangement joins TRBV7-8 to TRBJ1-5, with TRBD1 identical over 7 bases. This CDR3 has 16 amino acids. Losses at the gene ends were 0 bases for V and 4 bases for J; bases not matched to a gene: 6. CDR1 SGHVS and CDR2 FQNEAQ come from the germline V gene. In DNA, the CDR3 is TGTGCCAGCAGCTTAGCGGACAGGTCGCGGAATCAGCCCCAGCATTTT. It translates to CASSLADRSRNQPQHF.

This clone was detected a few times. The chain has TRBV27 and TRBJ1-5, with D possibly TRBD1 on 6 matching bases. Per germline, CDR1 MNHEY and CDR2 SMNVEV (reference sequence). This CDR3 has 14 residues. Trimming pared 6 bases from V and 4 bases from J, leaving 13 bases between. In DNA form, the CDR3 reads TGTGCCAGCAGAGAATCCCAGGGGAATCAGCCCCAGCATTTT. Encoded protein: CASRESQGNQPQHF.

The rearrangement links TRBV19 to TRBJ2-1, with TRBD2 matching over 11 bases. CDR1 and CDR2 (germline): LNHDA, SQIVND (reference sequence). J was trimmed by 6 bases and V by 8 bases; bases with no gene match: 9. The CDR3 runs 15 residues. The CDR3 is CASSITSGGFNEQFF. CDR3 coding DNA: TGTGCCAGTTCAATTACTAGCGGGGGTTTCAATGAGCAGTTCTTC.

This clone appeared a few times. The chain combines TRBV5-4 with TRBJ2-1, with 10 bases aligning to TRBD1. The CDR3 is 18 amino acids. Germline V CDR1 and CDR2: SGHNT, YYREEE (reference sequence). V lost 3 bases and J lost 5; bases outside the gene matches: 14. CDR3 region: CASSYLPRTGGVHNEQFF. In DNA form, the CDR3 reads TGTGCCAGCAGCTACCTCCCTAGGACAGGGGGGGTTCACAATGAGCAGTTCTTC. Variable domain in full (rest from reference TRBV5-4 and TRBJ2-1): ETGVTQSPTHLIKTRGQQVTLRCSSQSGHNTVSWYQQALGQGPQFIFQYYREEENGRGNFPPRFSGLQFPNYSSELNVNALELDDSALYLCASSYLPRTGGVHNEQFFGPGTRLTVL.

The V gene is TRBV19, the J gene TRBJ2-3; TRBD2 agrees at 10 bases. This CDR3 region has 14 residues. The J segment lost 2 bases and the V segment lost 7 bases, leaving 3 bases of the junction unmatched. Per germline, CDR1 LNHDA and CDR2 SQIVND (reference sequence). CDR3: CASTGTSDTDTQYF. The CDR3 DNA is TGTGCCAGTACCGGGACTAGCGACACAGATACGCAGTATTTT.

The rearrangement joins TRBV4-1 to TRBJ2-7; TRBD2 matches at 11 bases. CDR1 is MGHRA, CDR2 YSYEKL, per germline. The length of the CDR3 is 16 residues. The V gene end was trimmed by 1 base and the J gene end by 2 bases; junction bases not matched to a gene: 4. The CDR3 protein is CASSQATSGGTYEQYF. In DNA, the CDR3 is TGCGCCAGCAGCCAAGCAACTAGCGGGGGCACCTACGAGCAGTACTTC.

This chain uses TRBV4-3 with TRBJ1-1; D remains ambiguous. CDR1 and CDR2 (germline): LGHNA, YSLEER. The CDR3 consists of 14 residues. Between the trimmed V and J ends, which lost 0 bases and 11 bases, there was a span of 16 bases. The CDR3 here is CASSQDLVRESAFF. The DNA of the CDR3 is TGCGCCAGCAGCCAAGATTTAGTAAGGGAGTCGGCTTTCTTT.

In its sample, this clone was seen a few times. The rearrangement uses TRBV5-6 and TRBJ2-1, with D possibly TRBD1 on 6 matching bases. This CDR3 has 14 residues. Germline-derived CDR1 and CDR2 are SGHDT and YYEEEE. V shed 6 bases and J shed 3 bases, with 13 bases lying between them. DNA for the CDR3: TGTGCCAGCACCGATGGGGGCCACTACAATGAGCAGTTCTTC. Amino acids: CASTDGGHYNEQFF.

The chain uses TRBV4-3 and TRBJ2-2; 10 bases agree with TRBD1. CDR1 is LGHNA and CDR2 is YSLEER in the germline V gene. Germline trimming cut 0 bases from V and 5 bases from J; bases unmatched to any gene: 9. The CDR3 totals 18 residues. The CDR3 protein is CASSQELGQGGGTGELFF. CDR3 DNA sequence: TGCGCCAGCAGCCAAGAGTTAGGACAGGGGGGTGGGACCGGGGAGCTGTTTTTT.

This chain joins TRBV27 and TRBJ2-4; 9 bases are a match to TRBD1. Per germline, CDR1 MNHEY and CDR2 SMNVEV (reference sequence). With 5 bases clipped from V and 6 bases from J, the junction kept 11 bases outside the gene matches. This CDR3 is built from 16 residues. CDR3 residues: CASSRETGGSRNIQYF. CDR3 coding DNA: TGTGCCAGCAGTAGGGAGACAGGGGGTTCGCGAAACATTCAGTACTTC.

The rearrangement uses TRBV19 and TRBJ2-5, with D maybe TRBD1 (5 bases). This CDR3 is 16 amino acids long. CDR1 and CDR2 from the germline V gene are LNHDA and SQIVND (reference sequence). Trimming removed 8 bases from V and 1 base from J, with 20 bases in between. The CDR3 DNA reads TGTGCCAGTTCAGGATGGGGCACAACCATCCAAGAGACCCAGTACTTC. This gives the protein CASSGWGTTIQETQYF.

The chain links TRBV27 to TRBJ2-1; 7 bases are shared with TRBD2. The V gene's germline CDR1 is MNHEY and CDR2 SMNVEV (reference sequence). J gave up 5 bases and V 6 bases, and 13 bases lay outside the gene matches. This CDR3 comprises 16 residues. CDR3 DNA: TGTGCCAGCAGAGCTTTTAGGCGGGGGAGGGACAATGAGCAGTTCTTC. Its translation is CASRAFRRGRDNEQFF.

This rearrangement joins TRBV5-6 to TRBJ2-3; D is ambiguous. This CDR3 spans 18 amino acids. V was shortened by 2 bases and J by 2 bases, with 21 bases between the two germline ends. Germline CDR1 and CDR2: SGHDT and YYEEEE. CDR3 in DNA: TGTGCCAGCAGCTTTGGAGAAGAGTTCCTAGTGGTCACAGATACGCAGTATTTT. As protein: CASSFGEEFLVVTDTQYF.

The chain links TRBV4-1 to TRBJ1-4; 8 bases map to TRBD1. After removal of 2 bases from V and 8 bases from J, the junction contained 7 bases not matched to a gene. Germline V gene lookup returns CDR1 MGHRA and CDR2 YSYEKL. CDR3 size: 15 residues. The CDR3 DNA sequence: TGCGCCAGCAGCCAAACTCAGGGGGCCGGGGAAAAACTGTTTTTT. Its translation: CASSQTQGAGEKLFF.

The rearrangement uses TRBV4-3 and TRBJ2-5, with D maybe TRBD2 (6 bases). Germline-derived CDR1 and CDR2 are LGHNA and YSLEER. V gave up 0 bases and J gave up 5 bases, with 13 bases separating them. The CDR3 loop spans 15 amino acids. In DNA, the CDR3 is TGCGCCAGCAGCCAAGAGCACAACCGGGGGGAGACCCAGTACTTC. This gives the protein CASSQEHNRGETQYF.